These 9 T cell receptor beta chains were sequenced from one sample in a study of blood T cell repertoires in COVID-19. Assay used: immunoSEQ multiplex PCR; TCRdb lists only in-frame clones, some missing. The table has approximately 280,000 clones, 80% to 90% seen once. Input material: peripheral blood. The receptors were gathered from a man between 40 and 49 years old with acute or convalescent COVID-19.

The rearrangement links TRBV2 to TRBJ2-2; D is perhaps TRBD1 (6 bases). The CDR3 covers 13 residues. Germline CDR1 is SNHLY and CDR2 is FYNNEI. The germline V and J ends were trimmed by 8 bases and 8 bases, with 15 bases remaining between them. CDR3 bases: TGTGCCAGCCTACCACAGGGAAATGGGGAGCTGTTTTTT. Its protein product is CASLPQGNGELFF.

This chain connects TRBV5-5 to TRBJ2-7; TRBD1 matches at 11 bases. This CDR3 has 17 amino acids. V lost 2 bases and J lost 3; bases outside the gene matches: 10. Germline CDR1 is SGHKS and CDR2 is YYEKEE (reference sequence). In nucleotides, the CDR3 is TGTGCCAGCAGCTTTTCCCGGACAGGGGGCACGGGCTACGAGCAGTACTTC. As protein: CASSFSRTGGTGYEQYF.

The chain employs TRBV19 and TRBJ1-2; perhaps TRBD1 as D (6 bases). V was pared by 3 bases and J by 8 bases, with 16 bases between. This CDR3 region has 14 residues. Germline V CDR1 and CDR2: LNHDA, SQIVND (reference sequence). CDR3 region: CASSIFQGTAGYTF. The CDR3 coding sequence is TGTGCCAGTAGTATCTTCCAGGGGACGGCCGGCTACACCTTC.

The chain links TRBV13 to TRBJ1-2; 9 bases align to TRBD1. V shed 3 bases and J 7 bases; nucleotides not matched to a gene: 12. The CDR3 contains 16 residues. The germline V gene encodes CDR1 PRHDT and CDR2 FYEKMQ (reference sequence). The CDR3 DNA reads TGTGCCAGCAGCTTTCCTACAGGGGGCCTTGTTACTGGCTACACCTTC. It translates to CASSFPTGGLVTGYTF.

The V and J genes are TRBV27 and TRBJ1-2; possible D gene TRBD1, 6 bases. CDR1 MNHEY and CDR2 SMNVEV come from the germline V gene (reference sequence). The CDR3 runs 14 residues. Trimming stripped 9 bases from V and 2 bases from J, with 16 bases between. In nucleotides, the CDR3 is TGTGCCAGTCCCGGGGGGCGCGAGAACTATGGCTACACCTTC. Translated, it gives CASPGGRENYGYTF.

The V call is TRBV12-5, the J call TRBJ1-1; 7 nucleotides line up with TRBD1. V was pared by 1 base and J by 3 bases, with 14 bases of the junction left unmatched. The CDR3 sequence is 18 residues long. Germline V gene data show CDR1 as LGHNT and CDR2 as FRNRAP. CDR3 residues: CASGLAGDSQGGDTEAFF. The CDR3 region has the DNA TGTGCTAGTGGTTTGGCTGGGGACAGCCAAGGAGGGGACACTGAAGCTTTCTTT.

J is TRBJ2-7 and V is TRBV3-1 (or the pseudogene TRBV3-2); 7 bases are a match to TRBD1. The CDR3 consists of 15 residues. Per germline, CDR1 LGHDT and CDR2 YNNKEL (reference sequence). V dropped 8 bases and J dropped 4; count of bases not matched to a gene: 14. The CDR3 region is CASPNEQGWGYEQYF. CDR3 sequence (DNA): TGTGCCAGCCCTAACGAACAGGGGTGGGGTTACGAGCAGTACTTC.

This chain connects TRBV6-5 to TRBJ1-4; 9 nucleotides match TRBD1. Trimming took 1 base from V and 8 from J; bases not matched to a gene: 5. From germline, CDR1 is MNHEY and CDR2 SVGAGI. The CDR3 length is 15 residues. The CDR3 is CASSYLGQGREKLFF. Written as DNA, the CDR3 is TGTGCCAGCAGTTACTTGGGACAGGGTCGGGAAAAACTGTTTTTT.

The chain joins TRBV6-5 to TRBJ1-6, with no clear D. The germline V and J ends were trimmed by 3 bases and 8 bases, with 14 bases remaining between them. Germline V gene sequence: CDR1 MNHEY, CDR2 SVGAGI. This CDR3 is built from 15 residues. The CDR3 bases are TGTGCCAGCAGTTATGGAGGTGGGGAGGATTCACCCCTCCACTTT. It yields the protein CASSYGGGEDSPLHF.